These 26 T cell receptor beta chains came from one sample sequenced in a study of T cell responses to AZD1222 COVID-19 vaccine. Data came from immunoSEQ multiplex PCR; TCRdb stores just in-frame clones and leaves some out. The sample lists some 100,000 clones; roughly nine tenths were seen once. The sample consisted of peripheral blood, taken on day 0 of AZD1222 vaccination. These receptor sequences come from an adult in good health.

V and J are TRBV4-1 and TRBJ1-4; D remains unclear. Looked up from germline, CDR1 is MGHRA and CDR2 is YSYEKL. CDR3 size: 16 residues. Trimming shortened V by 1 base and J by 5 bases, and 14 bases separated the two germline ends. CDR3 DNA sequence: TGCGCCAGCAGCCAAGGGGCCTCATTCACGAATGAAAAACTGTTTTTT. Its translation: CASSQGASFTNEKLFF.

The rearrangement uses TRBV27 and TRBJ1-3; D is unclear. Germline V CDR1 and CDR2: MNHEY, SMNVEV (reference sequence). V was clipped by 6 bases and J by 0 bases, with 6 bases between them. CDR3 size: 13 residues. Written as DNA, the CDR3 is TGTGCCAGCAGCTCTTACTCTGGAAACACCATATATTTT. It yields the protein CASSSYSGNTIYF.

This chain uses TRBV12-2 with TRBJ2-7; TRBD2, the D gene given by the table, was not confirmed from the DNA. TRBV12-2 is a known pseudogene. The CDR3 covers 16 residues. CDR3: CASRTPGRAWIYEQYF. In DNA form, the CDR3 reads TGTGCAAGTCGCACGCCAGGGAGGGCCTGGATCTACGAGCAGTACTTC.

The chain carries TRBV18 and TRBJ2-3, with D perhaps TRBD1 (6 bases). Trimming pared 3 bases from V and 2 bases from J, leaving 15 bases between. Germline V lookup: CDR1 KGHSH, CDR2 LQKENI. This CDR3 contains 16 residues. CDR3 nucleotides: TGTGCCAGCTCACCCCAACAGGGCCTATCCACAGATACGCAGTATTTT. Amino acid sequence: CASSPQQGLSTDTQYF.

The CDR3 sequence is CASSWVYGADTEAFF. The DNA of the CDR3 is TGTGCCAGCAGTTGGGTCTATGGGGCGGACACTGAAGCTTTCTTT. V and J are TRBV27 and TRBJ1-1, with D perhaps matching TRBD1 (5 bases). The V gene lost 4 bases and the J gene lost 3 bases, with 15 bases spanning the gap. This CDR3 has 15 amino acids. CDR1 is MNHEY and CDR2 is SMNVEV in the germline V gene (reference sequence).

The chain carries TRBV3-1 (or the pseudogene TRBV3-2) and TRBJ1-4; 8 nucleotides line up with TRBD1. Germline CDR1 reads LGHDT; CDR2 reads YNNKEL (reference sequence). The CDR3 spans 15 residues. With V trimmed by 4 bases and J by 3 bases, 4 bases remained unmatched. The CDR3 region is CASSPLDRANEKLFF. CDR3 bases: TGTGCCAGCAGCCCACTGGACAGGGCTAATGAAAAACTGTTTTTT.

CDR3 in amino acids: CASSSLMGDTQYF. The CDR3 DNA follows: TGTGCCAGCTCCTCGCTCATGGGAGATACGCAGTATTTT. V is TRBV19 and J is TRBJ2-3; D remains unclear. Trimming took off 9 bases at V and 5 bases at J, with 15 bases between the two ends. The CDR3 runs to 13 residues. The germline V gene has CDR1 LNHDA and CDR2 SQIVND (reference sequence).

J is TRBJ1-2 and V is TRBV6-5; D not resolved. Looked up from germline, CDR1 is MNHEY and CDR2 is SVGAGI. The ends were cut back, 5 bases at V and 6 bases at J, with 13 bases in the middle. There are 13 residues in the CDR3. CDR3 DNA: TGTGCCAGCAGTCGTACCTCAGAACATGGCTACACCTTC. This gives the protein CASSRTSEHGYTF.

This sequence joins TRBV5-8 and TRBJ1-5; D unresolved. Trimming cost V 1 base and J 4 bases, with 6 bases left between them. The CDR3 has 13 residues. CDR1 and CDR2 from the germline V gene are SGHTS and YDEGEE. CDR3 nucleotide sequence: TGTGCCAGCAGCTTGCGGCAGAATCAGCCCCAGCATTTT. Translating gives CASSLRQNQPQHF.

The chain is built from TRBV19 and TRBJ2-1, with 9 bases matching TRBD1. From germline, CDR1 is LNHDA and CDR2 SQIVND (reference sequence). The CDR3 extends over 17 amino acids. V lost 1 base and J lost 5; bases outside the gene matches: 9. The CDR3 coding sequence is TGTGCCAGTAGTATAGTGGGGGACAGGGCCTCTGACAATGAGCAGTTCTTC. Residues: CASSIVGDRASDNEQFF.

CDR3 nucleotides: TGTGCCAGCAGCTTTCGAGGTGACACCGGGGAGCTGTTTTTT. Protein product: CASSFRGDTGELFF. The V call is TRBV11-3, the J call TRBJ2-2; D remains ambiguous. CDR1 SGHNT and CDR2 YENEEA come from the germline V gene. Deletions cut 3 bases from V and 3 bases from J, with 8 bases between. The CDR3 loop spans 14 amino acids.

The chain recombines TRBV5-1 with TRBJ2-7, with TRBD2 matching 7 bases. The CDR3 contains 15 residues. Germline lookup yields CDR1 SGHRS and CDR2 YFSETQ. Unmatched junction bases numbered 8, after V lost 4 bases and J lost 1 base. The CDR3 coding sequence is TGCGCCAGCAGCCCGTGGGGGGGATTATCCTACGAGCAGTACTTC. Translation: CASSPWGGLSYEQYF. The variable domain in full, with the rest retrieved from reference TRBV5-1 and TRBJ2-7, is KAGVTQTPRYLIKTRGQQVTLSCSPISGHRSVSWYQQTPGQGLQFLFEYFSETQRNKGNFPGRFSGRQFSNSRSEMNVSTLELGDSALYLCASSPWGGLSYEQYFGPGTRLTVT.

V gene TRBV19 combines with J gene TRBJ1-2, with TRBD1 matching over 7 bases. Germline trimming cut 10 bases from V and 2 bases from J; bases unmatched to any gene: 7. The CDR3 runs 13 residues. Germline-derived CDR1 and CDR2 are LNHDA and SQIVND (reference sequence). CDR3 DNA: TGTGCCACCGCGACAGGGCGGAACTATGGCTACACCTTC. Translation: CATATGRNYGYTF.

Turning to this clone: Additional DNA sequences in this sample encode the identical CDR3. The V and J genes are TRBV7-8 and TRBJ1-2; D may be TRBD1 (5 bases). Between the trimmed V and J ends, which lost 5 bases and 7 bases, there was a span of 17 bases. The V gene's germline CDR1 is SGHVS and CDR2 FQNEAQ. This CDR3 is 14 amino acids long. CDR3 residues: CASSRTGGVGGYTF. In nucleotides, the CDR3 is TGTGCCAGCAGCCGTACTGGGGGGGTGGGTGGCTACACCTTC.

Only one count was recorded for this clone. This chain links TRBV19 with TRBJ1-2, with D tentatively TRBD1 (6 bases). Germline V gene data show CDR1 as LNHDA and CDR2 as SQIVND (reference sequence). V was shortened by 3 bases and J by 8 bases, with 16 bases between the two germline ends. The CDR3 extends over 14 amino acids. CDR3 loop: CASSIVTGLGGYTF. The CDR3 DNA reads as TGTGCCAGTAGTATCGTGACAGGCCTTGGGGGCTACACCTTC.

The gene calls are TRBV5-4 and TRBJ2-7, with D tentatively TRBD1 (6 bases). The CDR3 contains 15 residues. Trimming left V 4 bases short and J 0 bases short, with 14 bases between. CDR1 and CDR2 from the germline V gene are SGHNT and YYREEE (reference sequence). Here the CDR3 DNA reads TGTGCCAGCAGCCCCCCGGGACAAACCTCCTACGAGCAGTACTTC. Protein: CASSPPGQTSYEQYF.

This clone came up once. V is TRBV7-3 and J is TRBJ2-1, with 11 bases fitting TRBD2. Per the germline V gene, CDR1 is SGHTA and CDR2 is FQGTGA. The CDR3 contains 15 residues. The ends lost 4 bases at V and 6 bases at J; junction bases unmatched: 5. DNA for the CDR3: TGTGCCAGCAGCTCCGGGACTAGCGGTATCAATGAGCAGTTCTTC. It specifies CASSSGTSGINEQFF.

The genes are TRBV4-3 and TRBJ1-3, with no clear D. Germline CDR1 and CDR2: LGHNA and YSLEER. The CDR3 length is 17 residues. The V end was cut by 7 bases, the J end by 1 base, with 20 bases between. The DNA for the CDR3 is TGCGCCAGCACCGCCGAAGTGGGAGCTTTTTCTGGAAACACCATATATTTT. This translates into CASTAEVGAFSGNTIYF.

The chain uses TRBV19 and TRBJ1-1; D gene ambiguous. V lost 6 bases and J 5 bases, leaving 10 bases between the germline ends. This CDR3 comprises 12 residues. Germline V CDR1 and CDR2: LNHDA, SQIVND (reference sequence). The CDR3: CASRKDDTEAFF. DNA for the CDR3: TGTGCCAGTAGAAAGGACGATACTGAAGCTTTCTTT. Full variable domain (remainder filled in from reference TRBV19 and TRBJ1-1): DGGITQSPKYLFRKEGQNVTLSCEQNLNHDAMYWYRQDPGQGLRLIYYSQIVNDFQKGDIAEGYSVSREKKESFPLTVTSAQKNPTAFYLCASRKDDTEAFFGQGTRLTVV.

By share, this clone ranks as medium-sized. This rearrangement joins TRBV6-5 to TRBJ2-7; D ambiguous. The V end was cut by 7 bases, the J end by 0 bases, with 16 bases between. Germline assignment: CDR1 MNHEY and CDR2 SVGAGI. The CDR3 length is 15 residues. In DNA, the CDR3 is TGTGCCAGCAATTTTGAACTCCCAAGCTCCTACGAGCAGTACTTC. Translating it yields CASNFELPSSYEQYF.

The V gene is TRBV28, the J gene TRBJ2-7, with 7 bases identical to TRBD2. V shed 3 bases and J 6 bases; nucleotides not matched to a gene: 8. The V gene's germline CDR1 is MDHEN and CDR2 SYDVKM. The length of the CDR3 is 14 residues. The CDR3 reads CASSFGGSQFEQYF. In nucleotides, the CDR3 is TGTGCCAGCAGTTTTGGCGGGAGTCAATTCGAGCAGTACTTC.

V gene TRBV7-9 combines with J gene TRBJ2-6; D not resolved. The germline V gene encodes CDR1 SEHNR and CDR2 FQNEAQ (reference sequence). This CDR3 is built from 16 residues. V was shortened by 6 bases and J by 2 bases, with 14 bases between the two germline ends. CDR3: CASSTNSGAGANVLTF. CDR3 nucleotide sequence: TGTGCCAGCAGTACCAACAGTGGGGCTGGGGCCAACGTCCTGACTTTC.

This clone was seen just once. CDR3 sequence reads: CASSAGTSGGQDEQFF. The CDR3 nucleotides read TGTGCCAGCAGCGCCGGGACTAGCGGGGGGCAGGATGAGCAGTTCTTC. This sequence joins TRBV7-6 and TRBJ2-1, with 15 bases matching TRBD2. Trimming took 5 bases from V and 8 from J; bases not matched to a gene: 7. Germline V gives CDR1 SGHVS, CDR2 FNYEAQ. This CDR3 contains 16 residues.

This sequence joins TRBV28 and TRBJ2-1; D is perhaps TRBD1 or TRBD2 (5 bases each). The CDR3 is made up of 13 amino acids. Germline V gene sequence: CDR1 MDHEN, CDR2 SYDVKM. The V end was cut by 2 bases, the J end by 3 bases, with 5 bases between. CDR3 sequence reads: CASSLGGYNEQFF. CDR3 bases: TGTGCCAGCAGTTTAGGGGGCTACAATGAGCAGTTCTTC.

The rearrangement uses TRBV2 and TRBJ1-1; D possibly corresponds to TRBD1 (6 bases). This CDR3 contains 15 residues. Germline CDR1 and CDR2: SNHLY and FYNNEI. V lost 9 bases and J lost 4, with 21 bases in between. CDR3 coding DNA: TGTGCCAGAGGAGGAGGTGGGGGCGCGGGCACTGAAGCTTTCTTT. The encoded protein is CARGGGGGAGTEAFF.

The chain links TRBV2 to TRBJ2-1; TRBD2 matches at 12 bases. This CDR3 region has 17 residues. V trimming: 6 bases; J trimming: 3 bases; junction bases outside the gene matches: 9. CDR1 is SNHLY, CDR2 FYNNEI, per germline. The CDR3 coding sequence is TGTGCCAGCAGCGGGGTACGGACTAGCGGGAACTACAATGAGCAGTTCTTC. Its protein is CASSGVRTSGNYNEQFF. The complete variable domain, with remaining parts taken from reference TRBV2 and TRBJ2-1, reads EPEVTQTPSHQVTQMGQEVILRCVPISNHLYFYWYRQILGQKVEFLVSFYNNEISEKSEIFDDQFSVERPDGSNFTLKIRSTKLEDSAMYFCASSGVRTSGNYNEQFFGPGTRLTVL.